Following are 4 T cell receptor beta chains from one sample sequenced in a study of identical twins. In TCRdb, the 5' RACE reads were re-called with MiXCR into one record per CDR3 protein. Among about 660,000 distinct CDR3 sequences listed, 8.5% to 9.5% were seen once. The data also belong to a second study, concerning yellow fever vaccine responses in identical twins.

Sequences were obtained from PBMCs. Receptors were obtained from a woman in her late teens or twenties in good health.

This clonotype was seen only a few times. The V gene is TRBV27, the J gene TRBJ2-1; TRBD2 matches at 9 bases. The J segment lost 6 bases and the V segment lost 6 bases, leaving 6 bases of the junction unmatched. Germline values: CDR1 MNHEY, CDR2 SMNVEV (reference sequence). The CDR3 length is 14 residues. The CDR3 is CASSSGTSINEQFF. CDR3 sequence (DNA): TGTGCCAGCAGCTCCGGGACTAGCATCAATGAGCAGTTCTTC.

The chain combines TRBV27 with TRBJ2-1, with a tentative D call TRBD2 (7 bases). Trimming took 3 bases from V and 10 from J, leaving 13 bases between them. The CDR3 has 13 residues. Looked up from germline, CDR1 is MNHEY and CDR2 is SMNVEV (reference sequence). The DNA for the CDR3 is TGTGCCAGCAGTTTCCCCGGGGGGCGGGAGCAGTTCTTC. This gives the protein CASSFPGGREQFF.

J is TRBJ2-3 and V is TRBV4-1; D is perhaps TRBD2 (6 bases). Germline lookup yields CDR1 MGHRA and CDR2 YSYEKL. Trimming cost V 2 bases and J 2 bases, with 20 bases left between them. This CDR3 has 18 residues. CDR3 in DNA: TGCGCCAGCAGCCAAACTCCCCCTCGCGGGGCATCCACAGATACGCAGTATTTT. Amino acids: CASSQTPPRGASTDTQYF.

V is TRBV3-1 and J is TRBJ2-2, with TRBD1 matching 9 bases. CDR1 and CDR2 (germline): LGHDT, YNNKEL (reference sequence). V dropped 3 bases and J dropped 5; count of bases not matched to a gene: 4. The CDR3 has 15 residues. This CDR3 reads CASSHTGGETGELFF. The DNA for the CDR3 is TGTGCCAGCAGCCATACAGGGGGCGAAACCGGGGAGCTGTTTTTT.